This TCR beta chain was documented in a study of T cell clusters in autoimmune cytopenias. The study, taken as a whole, reports: TRB repertoire shifts in secondary cytopenia and chronic lymphocytic leukemia mostly reflected lymphoma, not autoimmunity. Primary autoimmune cytopenia patients appeared to lack physiological T cell clusters present in healthy donors. Healthy donors had 2.5 to 3-fold more exclusive TRB clusters than active autoimmune hepatitis patients.

Measured by frequency, this clonotype is medium-sized. Its antigen is unidentified. TRB was amplified from roughly 270 ng of peripheral blood genomic DNA per sample. TRB was amplified by touch-down multiplex PCR, primer pools A and B combined. TCRdb reprocessed the multiplex PCR reads and reports one entry per CDR3 protein, with no DNA. This sample's table has 9,500 to 15,000 distinct CDR3 sequences. This CDR3 spans 13 amino acids. CDR1 is DFQATT and CDR2 is SNEGSKA in the germline V gene (reference sequence). The same sample was also studied in work on T cell repertoires in aging, cancer and after chemotherapy. That source notes: Repeat sampling of healthy donors over several months to years showed clear clonal overlap.

This receptor was obtained from a human donor in good health. The sample was peripheral blood. V gene TRBV20-1 combines with J gene TRBJ2-7; TCRdb calls TRBD2, which cannot be checked without DNA. The CDR3 protein is CSATGTSGKEQYF.